The clone carrying this TCR beta chain has a handful of counts. Antigen unknown. MiXCR, run by TCRdb on the reads, gives a single entry per CDR3 protein. The data hold just under 500,000 distinct CDR3 sequences, with 33% observed a single time. V lost 0 bases and J 4 bases, leaving 16 bases between the germline ends. Germline lookup yields CDR1 SGDLS and CDR2 YYNGEE. CDR3 length equals 16 residues. The sample originates from a study of T cell repertoires in cytomegalovirus infection. Across the whole study: HLA-C-restricted CMV epitopes, recently identified, and well-studied HLA-B-restricted ones were used by the study. From public TCR beta signatures came an indication of both CMV infection and matching HLA type. Study results and caveats: Dominating the ex vivo response were HLA-C-restricted CMV-specific TCR beta clonotypes. Cumulative frequency (of public TCR beta family members) identified carriers of CMV plus the relevant HLA.

The receptor was isolated from a human donor in good health (CMV status not recorded). Some clones in this sample may be carry-over from other donors' samples. This chain joins TRBV9 and TRBJ1-2, with D perhaps matching TRBD1 (5 bases). The specimen comprised cultured PBMCs, sampled from culture after CMV antigen stimulation. The CDR3 is CASSVATTDRGYGYTF. DNA for the CDR3: TGTGCCAGCAGCGTAGCTACGACAGACCGCGGCTATGGCTACACCTTC.